The 20 T cell receptor beta chains listed next were all sequenced from one sample in a study of T cell changes during pregnancy in multiple sclerosis. Assay: immunoSEQ multiplex PCR; the TCRdb copy retains only in-frame clones and omits some. The repertoire holds about 100,000 clones, with 80% to 95% as singletons. The sample consisted of peripheral blood, taken after pregnancy. These receptor sequences come from a female donor with multiple sclerosis, enrolled in a pregnancy study.

The count of this clone is one. At one end the junction does not follow the germline gene, possibly because of a read error. The chain combines TRBV2 with TRBJ1-5, with D tentatively TRBD1 (6 bases). Germline values: CDR1 SNHLY, CDR2 FYNNEI. The CDR3 loop spans 13 amino acids. CDR3 residues: CASSFLDSAVFYF. Written as DNA, the CDR3 is TGTGCCAGCAGTTTTCTGGACAGCGCCGTTTTTTATTTT.

The gene calls are TRBV4-2 and TRBJ2-7; TRBD2 is a possible D gene (6 bases). Trimming took off 1 base at V and 2 bases at J, with 9 bases between the two ends. This CDR3 comprises 14 residues. The germline V gene encodes CDR1 LGHNA and CDR2 YNFKEQ. The CDR3 DNA follows: TGTGCCAGCAGCCAAGGAAGCGGGCCCTACGAGCAGTACTTC. Translating gives CASSQGSGPYEQYF.

For this clone: The germline gene is not matched at one end of the junction; a read error may be the cause. The V and J genes are TRBV7-7 and TRBJ2-3, with 11 positions matching TRBD2. Germline V gene lookup returns CDR1 SSHAT and CDR2 FNYEAQ (reference sequence). CDR3 length equals 16 residues. The CDR3 nucleotides read TGTGCTAGCAGCCCGGGACTAGCGGCTAGCACAGATACGCAGTATTTT. Translating it yields CASSPGLAASTDTQYF.

J is TRBJ1-5 and V is TRBV5-8, with TRBD1 as a possible D gene (5 bases). Trimming pared 2 bases from V and 5 bases from J, leaving 14 bases between. Germline V lookup: CDR1 SGHTS, CDR2 YDEGEE. The CDR3 runs 15 residues. This chain's CDR3 is CASSLRGVRYQPQHF. CDR3 in DNA: TGTGCCAGCAGCTTACGGGGGGTCAGATATCAGCCCCAGCATTTT. The full variable domain, with the rest looked up from reference TRBV5-8 and TRBJ1-5, is EAGVTQSPTHLIKTRGQQATLRCSPISGHTSVYWYQQALGLGLQFLLWYDEGEERNRGNFPPRFSGRQFPNYSSELNVNALELEDSALYLCASSLRGVRYQPQHFGDGTRLSIL.

The chain joins TRBV25-1 to TRBJ1-2; 8 bases line up with TRBD1. The junction had 0 bases not matched to a gene; V was cut back by 2 bases and J by 4 bases. Germline-derived CDR1 and CDR2 are MGHDK and SYGVNS. The CDR3 is 13 amino acids. The CDR3 reads CASSETGGYGYTF. CDR3 nucleotide sequence: TGTGCCAGCAGTGAAACAGGGGGCTATGGCTACACCTTC.

V is TRBV6-5 and J is TRBJ1-1, with D possibly being TRBD1 (5 bases). Trimming pared 5 bases from V and 5 bases from J, leaving 18 bases between. The germline gives CDR1 MNHEY, CDR2 SVGAGI. The CDR3 contains 15 residues. For the CDR3, the DNA is TGTGCCAGCAGTCTTGGGCAGGGTGTTTGGACTGAAGCTTTCTTT. It is translated as CASSLGQGVWTEAFF.

CDR3 loop: CASSSPRTHQAFF. The CDR3 DNA reads as TGTGCCAGCAGCTCCCCCCGAACACACCAAGCTTTCTTT. This chain connects TRBV11-2 to TRBJ1-1; no clear D gene. Germline V gives CDR1 SGHAT, CDR2 FQNNGV. This CDR3 has 13 amino acids. The V end was cut by 4 bases, the J end by 9 bases, with 15 bases between.

The chain has TRBV9 and TRBJ2-3; 7 bases are shared with TRBD2. The germline gives CDR1 SGDLS, CDR2 YYNGEE. V trimming: 0 bases; J trimming: 2 bases; junction bases outside the gene matches: 12. This CDR3 spans 18 amino acids. CDR3 in DNA: TGTGCCAGCAGCGTAGCTGGGATAGCGGGTCTATCCACAGATACGCAGTATTTT. Translated, it gives CASSVAGIAGLSTDTQYF.

The gene calls are TRBV6-5 and TRBJ1-2; D possibly corresponds to TRBD1 (5 bases). Trimming stripped 2 bases from V and 0 bases from J, with 10 bases between. CDR1 MNHEY and CDR2 SVGAGI come from the germline V gene. The CDR3 runs to 15 residues. DNA of the CDR3: TGTGCCAGCAGTTACGGCGGGGCTGCTAACTATGGCTACACCTTC. Translating it yields CASSYGGAANYGYTF.

This chain connects TRBV4-2 to TRBJ1-1, with D unresolved. The CDR3 is 17 amino acids. CDR1 is LGHNA, CDR2 YNFKEQ, per germline. Trimming left V 1 base short and J 3 bases short, with 18 bases between. CDR3 DNA: TGTGCCAGCAGCCAAGTTGACATCCCCCTTCAGGACACTGAAGCTTTCTTT. This gives the protein CASSQVDIPLQDTEAFF.

V gene TRBV19 combines with J gene TRBJ1-1; D call uncertain. In germline, CDR1 is LNHDA, CDR2 SQIVND (reference sequence). There are 15 residues in the CDR3. With 5 bases removed from V and 1 base from J, the gap between germline ends came to 14 bases. The chain's CDR3 is CASSGRPPRNTEAFF. CDR3 nucleotides: TGTGCCAGTAGTGGGAGACCACCCCGGAACACTGAAGCTTTCTTT.

The rearrangement joins TRBV7-8 to TRBJ2-7; D ambiguous. CDR3 length: 14 amino acids. The V gene's germline CDR1 is SGHVS and CDR2 FQNEAQ. V was clipped by 1 base and J by 4 bases, with 11 bases between them. The CDR3 nucleotides are TGTGCCAGCAGCTTAGGGATCGGCGGTTACGAGCAGTACTTC. This translates into CASSLGIGGYEQYF.

The chain recombines TRBV27 with TRBJ1-5; TRBD1 might be the D (6 bases). This CDR3 contains 13 residues. The germline V and J ends were trimmed by 5 bases and 1 base, with 6 bases remaining between them. The V gene's germline CDR1 is MNHEY and CDR2 SMNVEV (reference sequence). The CDR3 here is CASSDRSNQPQHF. DNA for the CDR3: TGTGCCAGCAGTGACAGGAGCAATCAGCCCCAGCATTTT.

The rearrangement joins TRBV18 to TRBJ1-1, with 8 bases fitting TRBD1. Germline CDR1 and CDR2: KGHSH and LQKENI. Germline trimming cut 3 bases from V and 6 bases from J; bases unmatched to any gene: 6. This CDR3 comprises 14 residues. The CDR3 nucleotides are TGTGCCAGCTCACCCGGACAGGGTAATGCTGAAGCTTTCTTT. It codes for CASSPGQGNAEAFF.

The chain recombines TRBV25-1 with TRBJ1-2, with a weak D call TRBD1 (5 bases). This CDR3 is built from 13 residues. Germline-derived CDR1 and CDR2 are MGHDK and SYGVNS. With 6 bases removed from V and 4 bases from J, the gap between germline ends came to 12 bases. The CDR3 coding sequence is TGTGCCAGCAGCCTAGGGGCCCGCTATGGCTACACCTTC. Its protein is CASSLGARYGYTF.

The V and J genes are TRBV4-1 and TRBJ1-2; 7 bases fit TRBD1. In germline, CDR1 is MGHRA, CDR2 YSYEKL. Unmatched junction bases numbered 13, after V lost 3 bases and J lost 6 bases. CDR3 length: 16 amino acids. The CDR3 DNA is TGCGCCAGCAGCCACACAGATACAGGGGCGTATGATGGCTACACCTTC. It translates to CASSHTDTGAYDGYTF.

The rearrangement joins TRBV27 to TRBJ2-3; perhaps TRBD1 as D (6 bases). V was trimmed by 5 bases and J by 2 bases, leaving 17 bases between them. CDR1 is MNHEY, CDR2 SMNVEV, per germline (reference sequence). The CDR3 contains 16 residues. In DNA, the CDR3 is TGTGCCAGCAGTACCCGGACAGACCTTTCCACAGATACGCAGTATTTT. Protein product: CASSTRTDLSTDTQYF.

The V call is TRBV29-1, the J call TRBJ2-3, with 9 bases identical to TRBD1. Looked up from germline, CDR1 is SQVTM and CDR2 is ANQGSEA. Trimming took 2 bases from V and 4 from J; bases not matched to a gene: 7. This CDR3 region has 15 residues. The CDR3 here is CSVERWGQGPDTQYF. For the CDR3, the DNA is TGCAGCGTTGAAAGATGGGGACAGGGCCCAGATACGCAGTATTTT.

This clone was counted between two and nine times. V is TRBV19 and J is TRBJ1-1, with D unclear. V was trimmed by 3 bases and J by 2 bases, leaving 7 bases between them. The length of the CDR3 is 13 residues. Germline V gene data show CDR1 as LNHDA and CDR2 as SQIVND (reference sequence). In nucleotides, the CDR3 is TGTGCCAGTAGTATCCTGGCCAACACTGAAGCTTTCTTT. As protein: CASSILANTEAFF.

The chain employs TRBV18 and TRBJ1-1; no clear D. The CDR3 consists of 12 residues. Germline assignment: CDR1 KGHSH and CDR2 LQKENI. The V gene lost 3 bases and the J gene lost 8 bases, with 10 bases spanning the gap. Here the CDR3 DNA reads TGTGCCAGCTCACCTTCAAGCGGGGAAGCTTTCTTT. It is translated as CASSPSSGEAFF.